This T cell receptor beta chain derives from a study of breast tumors, draining lymph nodes, adjacent tissues. Study-level findings and limits: Tumor repertoires ranked between lymph nodes and nontumor tissue in diversity, with V and J gene preferences.

Per the germline V gene, CDR1 is GTSNPN and CDR2 is SVGIG (reference sequence). Trimming cost V 5 bases and J 5 bases; bases outside gene matches: 8. The CDR3 runs to 14 residues. Breast cancer patients provided tissue from their axillary draining lymph nodes. One entry per CDR3 protein, called by TCRdb with MiXCR from the multiplex PCR reads. The data hold some 250,000 distinct CDR3 sequences, with less than 45% observed a single time. This clonotype was detected only a few times. Its specificity is not known. The sample taken for sequencing was axillary lymph node tissue. The chain joins TRBV30 to TRBJ2-1; 8 bases are a match to TRBD1. This TCR derives from a female donor with breast cancer. Some clones in this sample may be carry-over from other donors' samples. For the CDR3, the DNA is TGTGCCTGGGGTCCGGGACAGGTTAACAATGAGCAGTTCTTC. Protein sequence: CAWGPGQVNNEQFF.